This T cell receptor (beta chain) is drawn from a study of beta chain features in type 1 diabetes. For the study at large: All of the samples together had roughly 110 million sorted cells examined.

The CDR3 contains 14 residues. V lost 2 bases to trimming and J lost 5 bases; unmatched junction nucleotides: 4. The germline gives CDR1 MNHEY, CDR2 SMNVEV (reference sequence). This clone has more than one count but fewer than ten. All of the isolated RNA was reverse transcribed, so expressed TCRB transcripts were sequenced. Reads from naive, central memory and regulatory T cell samples averaged around 3.5 million. The protocol was immunoSEQ multiplex PCR, while the TCRdb copy is restricted to in-frame clones and leaves out a portion. This sample has a few hundred thousand clones; 11% occur once, and the top ten carry about 1.2%. The authors sorted CD4+ naive, central memory, regulatory and stem cell-like memory cells via CD45RO/CCR7/CD25/CD127/CD95/CD27.

This TCR was recovered from a man between 18 and 35 years old in good health. The chain couples TRBV27 to TRBJ2-7; TRBD2 matches 9 bases. Sequenced material: central memory CD4+ T cells from blood. Written as DNA, the CDR3 is TGTGCCAGCAGTTTAGCGGGAGGGGACCACGAGCAGTACTTC. Encoded protein: CASSLAGGDHEQYF.